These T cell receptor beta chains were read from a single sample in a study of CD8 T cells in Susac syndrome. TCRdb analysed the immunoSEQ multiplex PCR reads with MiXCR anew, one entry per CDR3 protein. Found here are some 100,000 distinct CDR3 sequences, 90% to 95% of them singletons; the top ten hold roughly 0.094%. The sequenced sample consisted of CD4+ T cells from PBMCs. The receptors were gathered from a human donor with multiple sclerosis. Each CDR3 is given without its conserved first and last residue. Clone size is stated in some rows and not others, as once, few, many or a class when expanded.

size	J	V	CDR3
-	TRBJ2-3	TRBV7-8	ASSSWTSGGPYTQY
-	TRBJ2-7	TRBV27	ASSSSPEYEQY
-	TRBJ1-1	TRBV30	AWKRQENTEAF
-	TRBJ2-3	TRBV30	AWNPGGDTQY
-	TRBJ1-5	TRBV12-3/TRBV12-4	ASSPGASNQPQH
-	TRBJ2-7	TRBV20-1	SARGSRYSTVEQY
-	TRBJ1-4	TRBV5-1	ASSFGQGAEKLF
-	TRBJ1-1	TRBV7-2	ASSLEYTEAF
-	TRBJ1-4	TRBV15	ATSRDLGQGNEKLF
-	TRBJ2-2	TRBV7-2	ASSLSPANTGELF
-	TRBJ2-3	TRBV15	ATSTPAGDTQY
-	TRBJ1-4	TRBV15	ATSGTGGVRDEKLF
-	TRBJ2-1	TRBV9	ASSARGEASEQF
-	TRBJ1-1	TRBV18	ASSPRTEKNTEAF
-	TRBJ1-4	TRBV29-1	SVADSSKLF
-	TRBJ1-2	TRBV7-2	ASSQRRVSGYGYT
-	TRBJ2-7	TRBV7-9	ASSLEQSSYEQY
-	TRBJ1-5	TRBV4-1	ASSGGSLVSNQPQH
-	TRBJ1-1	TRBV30	AWRPRGTEAF
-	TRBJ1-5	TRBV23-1	APARVRTDNQPQH
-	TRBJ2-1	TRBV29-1	SVDVSASYNEQF
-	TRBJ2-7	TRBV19	ASTVWEVFYEQY
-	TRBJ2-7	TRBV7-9	ASRRTASEQY
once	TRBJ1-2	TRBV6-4	ASSDFWGQGSNYGYT
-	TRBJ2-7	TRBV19	ASSIEAGGEQY
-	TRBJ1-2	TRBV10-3	AISEMEYYGYT
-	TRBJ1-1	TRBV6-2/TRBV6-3	ASSYGYRGTEAF
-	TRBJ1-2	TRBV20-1	SARGENYGYT
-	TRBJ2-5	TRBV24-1	ATSERTEYQETQY
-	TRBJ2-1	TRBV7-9	ASSSLQGNEQF
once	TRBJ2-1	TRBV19	ASSTGQGWNEQF
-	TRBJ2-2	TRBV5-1	ASSWDRVNTGELF
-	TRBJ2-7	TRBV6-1	ASSSDRWYEQY
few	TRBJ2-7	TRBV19	ASSRPGGSGSYEQY
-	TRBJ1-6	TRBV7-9	ASSLDILYSPLH
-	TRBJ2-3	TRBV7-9	ASSLVGQTTDTQY
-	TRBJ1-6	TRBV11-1	ASTSQQGRGSPLH
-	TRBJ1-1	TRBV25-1	ASSDSNRGDTEAF
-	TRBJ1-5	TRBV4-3	ASSPTGTQPQH
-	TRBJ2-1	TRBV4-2	ASSQRAARAYNEQF
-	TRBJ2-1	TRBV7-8	ASSWDRANEQF
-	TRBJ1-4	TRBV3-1	ASSQEGIREKLF
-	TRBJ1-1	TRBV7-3	ASSSQPNTEAF
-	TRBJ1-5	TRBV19	ASSIPVGGAGNQPQH
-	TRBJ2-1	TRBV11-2	ASSFSGSSSYNEQF
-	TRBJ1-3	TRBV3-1	ASSQGGAGNTIY
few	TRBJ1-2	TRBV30	AWRLNRGGGYT
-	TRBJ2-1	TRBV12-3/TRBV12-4	ASSLRLAGLYEQF
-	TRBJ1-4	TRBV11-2	ASSLDLLATNEKLF
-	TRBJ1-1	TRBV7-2	ASSFGTEAF
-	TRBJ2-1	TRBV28	ARHPPVVTYNEQF
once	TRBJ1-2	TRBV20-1	SATLQGVYGYT
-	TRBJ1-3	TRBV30	AWNRVGVSSGNTIY
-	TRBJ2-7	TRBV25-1	ASISRDMLYEQY
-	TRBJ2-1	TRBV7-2	ASSFVLGPRDEQF
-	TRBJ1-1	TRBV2	ASTTGVNTEAF
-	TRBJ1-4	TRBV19	ASSTAGGATHGSFEKLF
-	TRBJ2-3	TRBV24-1	ATEAGRGYTDTQY
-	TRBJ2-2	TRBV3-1	ASSRRTGELF
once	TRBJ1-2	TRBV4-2	ASSQEFQPYGYT